These 17 T cell receptor beta chains originate from one sample sequenced in a study of Ad26.COV2.S vaccination and SARS-CoV-2 variants. Assay: immunoSEQ multiplex PCR; the TCRdb copy retains only in-frame clones and omits some. The sample has 410,000 or so clones, over 80% seen once. Noted treatment: around 19 received Ad26.COV2.S at low or high dose, single or two shots; about 5 received placebo; per-sample allocation not given. Repertoires come from day 63 after the first vaccine or placebo injection. The sequencing used peripheral blood, collected in a trial of Ad26.COV2.S vaccine versus placebo. Every receptor here comes from a person between 18 and 65 years old who received the Ad26.COV2.S COVID-19 vaccine or a placebo.

The J gene is TRBJ1-5, the V gene TRBV28, with D perhaps matching TRBD1 (6 bases). Germline lookup yields CDR1 MDHEN and CDR2 SYDVKM. V was pared by 5 bases and J by 7 bases, with 18 bases between. The CDR3 length is 15 residues. CDR3 loop: CASSPLNRVLQPQHF. The DNA of the CDR3 is TGTGCCAGCAGTCCCCTTAACAGGGTGCTACAGCCCCAGCATTTT. The variable domain in full, with the rest retrieved from reference TRBV28 and TRBJ1-5, is DVKVTQSSRYLVKRTGEKVFLECVQDMDHENMFWYRQDPGLGLRLIYFSYDVKMKEKGDIPEGYSVSREKKERFSLILESASTNQTSMYLCASSPLNRVLQPQHFGDGTRLSIL.

This sequence joins TRBV4-3 and TRBJ2-1; no clear D. Germline lookup yields CDR1 LGHNA and CDR2 YSLEER. Between the trimmed V and J ends, which lost 0 bases and 5 bases, there was a span of 11 bases. CDR3 length: 15 amino acids. CDR3 region: CASSQEFVRDNEQFF. CDR3 nucleotide sequence: TGCGCCAGCAGCCAAGAATTTGTCAGAGACAATGAGCAGTTCTTC.

This clone was counted between two and nine times. This sequence joins TRBV5-6 and TRBJ1-2; no clear D gene. The ends were cut back, 2 bases at V and 4 bases at J, with 21 bases in the middle. The germline CDR1 and CDR2 sequences are SGHDT and YYEEEE. This CDR3 is 17 amino acids long. Written as DNA, the CDR3 is TGTGCCAGCAGCTTTTTCGGAGCAGGCGGGCAATCCTATGGCTACACCTTC. Protein: CASSFFGAGGQSYGYTF.

A single count supports this clone. The chain joins TRBV7-2 to TRBJ2-1, with TRBD1 matching 9 bases. The germline CDR1 and CDR2 sequences are SGHTA and FQGNSA. Trimming removed 2 bases from V and 2 bases from J; junction bases left unmatched: 1. The CDR3 runs to 15 residues. CDR3 nucleotides: TGTGCCAGCAGCTTAACAGGGGGCACCTACAATGAGCAGTTCTTC. Protein sequence: CASSLTGGTYNEQFF.

The chain employs TRBV7-9 and TRBJ1-3; D call uncertain. The CDR3 sequence is 17 residues long. V lost 5 bases and J lost 0, with 17 bases in between. Germline V CDR1 and CDR2: SEHNR, FQNEAQ (reference sequence). CDR3 protein: CASSHVQSSPSGNTIYF. DNA for the CDR3: TGTGCCAGCAGCCACGTGCAGTCCTCCCCCTCTGGAAACACCATATATTTT.

This clone was seen a few times. The chain carries TRBV10-3 and TRBJ1-5; perhaps TRBD1 as D (6 bases). CDR1 and CDR2 (germline): ENHRY, SYGVKD. V shed 6 bases and J shed 8 bases, with 14 bases lying between them. CDR3 length: 13 amino acids. CDR3 DNA: TGTGCCATCAGAGGGACCTCAGGGGAGCCCCAGCATTTT. Protein product: CAIRGTSGEPQHF.

This chain links TRBV4-3 with TRBJ2-7; D might be TRBD1 (5 bases). Per germline, CDR1 LGHNA and CDR2 YSLEER. This CDR3 is built from 16 residues. The V gene lost 0 bases and the J gene lost 1 base, with 13 bases spanning the gap. The CDR3 is CASSQDLTGPSYEQYF. CDR3 DNA sequence: TGCGCCAGCAGCCAAGATCTTACAGGACCATCCTACGAGCAGTACTTC.

This clone has a single count. Relative to the germline gene, one junction end is altered; a read error may explain this. V gene TRBV30 combines with J gene TRBJ1-2; D is ambiguous. The germline V gene encodes CDR1 GTSNPN and CDR2 SVGIG (reference sequence). This CDR3 is built from 11 residues. CDR3 sequence reads: CAWSPNYGYTF. In DNA form, the CDR3 reads TGTGCCTGGAGTCCTAATTATGGCTACACCTTC.

V and J are TRBV7-9 and TRBJ2-1; maybe TRBD1 (6 bases). Germline-derived CDR1 and CDR2 are SEHNR and FQNEAQ (reference sequence). The ends were cut back, 5 bases at V and 8 bases at J, with 13 bases in the middle. The CDR3 runs to 13 residues. The CDR3 DNA sequence: TGTGCCAGCAGCCGAGACAGGCGGGATGAGCAGTTCTTC. Amino acid sequence: CASSRDRRDEQFF.

The chain recombines TRBV29-1 with TRBJ2-1; TRBD1 is a possible D gene (7 bases). Germline CDR1 SQVTM, CDR2 ANQGSEA. Trimming pared 4 bases from V and 4 bases from J, leaving 14 bases between. The CDR3 extends over 14 amino acids. CDR3 coding DNA: TGCAGCGTTGTGGCGACAGGGAGGTACAATGAGCAGTTCTTC. Residues: CSVVATGRYNEQFF.

The rearrangement uses TRBV6-2 or TRBV6-3 and TRBJ2-2; D could derive from TRBD1 or TRBD2 (5 bases each). The V end lost 6 bases, the J end lost 5 bases, and 16 bases lay between the germline ends. This CDR3 is built from 15 residues. Germline V gene data show CDR1 as MNHEY and CDR2 as SVGEGT. CDR3: CASSVLLGETGELFF. CDR3 coding DNA: TGTGCCAGCAGCGTGTTACTAGGGGAAACCGGGGAGCTGTTTTTT.

This chain's CDR3 is CASSLETGVNEQFF. Here the CDR3 DNA reads TGTGCCAGCAGCTTAGAAACAGGGGTCAATGAGCAGTTCTTC. The chain links TRBV13 to TRBJ2-1, with 7 bases aligning to TRBD1. The CDR3 runs to 14 residues. Germline V gene lookup returns CDR1 PRHDT and CDR2 FYEKMQ (reference sequence). The ends lost 1 base at V and 6 bases at J; junction bases unmatched: 3.

The V call is TRBV7-2, the J call TRBJ1-2; no clear D. CDR3 length: 15 residues. Per the germline V gene, CDR1 is SGHTA and CDR2 is FQGNSA. Trimming cost V 3 bases and J 0 bases, with 11 bases left between them. The CDR3 DNA is TGTGCCAGCAGCTTTTCCTGGCCGGCTAACTATGGCTACACCTTC. Amino acids: CASSFSWPANYGYTF.

The genes are TRBV5-6 and TRBJ2-1, with 7 positions matching TRBD1. Trimming at V came to 2 bases and at J to 0 bases, leaving 2 bases not matched to a gene. Looked up from germline, CDR1 is SGHDT and CDR2 is YYEEEE. The CDR3 extends over 15 amino acids. The CDR3 DNA reads TGTGCCAGCAGCTTCGGGACAGCCTCCTACAATGAGCAGTTCTTC. It is translated as CASSFGTASYNEQFF. The entire variable domain, with the rest obtained from reference TRBV5-6 and TRBJ2-1, is as follows: DAGVTQSPTHLIKTRGQQVTLRCSPKSGHDTVSWYQQALGQGPQFIFQYYEEEERQRGNFPDRFSGHQFPNYSSELNVNALLLGDSALYLCASSFGTASYNEQFFGPGTRLTVL.

The V call is TRBV12-3 or TRBV12-4, the J call TRBJ2-5; D possibly uses TRBD1 or TRBD2 (5 bases each). This CDR3 is 11 amino acids long. The V end lost 4 bases, the J end lost 9 bases, and 9 bases lay between the germline ends. CDR3 protein: CASSSLGAQYF. CDR3 in DNA: TGTGCCAGCAGTTCCCTGGGGGCCCAGTACTTC.

The V and J genes are TRBV6-4 and TRBJ1-6, with D hard to call. The CDR3 has 13 residues. In germline, CDR1 is MRHNA, CDR2 SNTAGT. V was shortened by 4 bases and J by 2 bases, with 3 bases between the two germline ends. The CDR3 coding sequence is TGTGCCAGCAGTGCGGCCTATAATTCACCCCTCCACTTT. Protein sequence: CASSAAYNSPLHF.

This chain connects TRBV9 to TRBJ2-3; 9 nucleotides align to TRBD1. The CDR3 runs 17 residues. The trim removed 3 bases at V and 4 bases at J, leaving 12 bases unmatched. CDR1 and CDR2 (germline): SGDLS, YYNGEE. CDR3 in DNA: TGTGCCAGCAGCGCCCTTGGCCGGGACAGGGAAGCAGATACGCAGTATTTT. Translation: CASSALGRDREADTQYF.